This T cell receptor beta chain was found in a study of T cells in Graves' hyperthyroidism and ophthalmopathy. In the study overall: The blood sample was taken at first diagnosis, before treatment began. Study-wide results and limits: Most expanded thyroid clonotypes above 0.001 recurred in blood.

In its sample, this clonotype was seen once. Antigen unknown. V shed 4 bases and J shed 7 bases, with 11 bases lying between them. This CDR3 region has 13 residues. Germline V gene sequence: CDR1 MNHEY, CDR2 SVGAGI. The source material, RNA transcripts, was used to amplify TCR beta CDR3 regions. HTBI primers drove first-round RT-PCR of the TCR CDR3. MiXCR, applied by TCRdb to the multiplex PCR reads, yields one record per CDR3 protein. The table has a few hundred thousand distinct CDR3 sequences, around 21% seen once. Sequenced: blood. The sequence came from a man in his late teens or twenties with Graves' hyperthyroidism. The V and J genes are TRBV6-5 and TRBJ1-5, with no clear D. The CDR3 sequence: CASSSEGRQPQHF. CDR3 nucleotide sequence: TGTGCCAGCAGTTCCGAAGGGAGACAGCCCCAGCATTTT.